This TCR beta chain was recorded in a study of CD8 T cells in ankylosing spondylitis. Findings and limits, study-wide: The clones that were linked to disease were reported to be significantly enriched in matched synovial fluid samples from ankylosing spondylitis patients. Ankylosing spondylitis blood appeared to carry a characteristic TCR beta motif of fewer than 10 highly homologous variants.

TCRdb processed the 5' RACE reads anew with MiXCR; each CDR3 protein has one entry. The sample includes about 840,000 distinct CDR3 sequences, 12% seen only once; the top ten take 0.51%. CDR3 size: 14 residues. Germline V gives CDR1 MNHNS, CDR2 SASEGT. The V gene lost 5 bases and the J gene lost 0 bases, with 8 bases spanning the gap. A note on this clonotype: Antigen: not known. Given a much more abundant clone one base away, this may be a read error.

This receptor was taken from a male donor with ankylosing spondylitis. The genes are TRBV6-1 and TRBJ2-4, with D possibly TRBD1 on 5 matching bases. The source material was blood, either unsorted or a sorted T cell fraction (not recorded which). The DNA for the CDR3 is TGTGCCAGCAGTCGACAGCTAGCCAAAAACATTCAGTACTTC. Amino acids: CASSRQLAKNIQYF.